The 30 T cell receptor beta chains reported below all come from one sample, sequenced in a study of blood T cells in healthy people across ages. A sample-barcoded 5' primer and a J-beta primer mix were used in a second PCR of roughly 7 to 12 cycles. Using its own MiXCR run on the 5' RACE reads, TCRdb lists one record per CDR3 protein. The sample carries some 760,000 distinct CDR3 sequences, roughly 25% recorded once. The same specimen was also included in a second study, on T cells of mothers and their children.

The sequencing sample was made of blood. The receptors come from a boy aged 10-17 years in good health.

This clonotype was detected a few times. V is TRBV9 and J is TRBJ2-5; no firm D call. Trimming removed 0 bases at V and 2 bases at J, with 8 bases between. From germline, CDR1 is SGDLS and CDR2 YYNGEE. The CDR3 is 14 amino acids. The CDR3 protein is CASSVGSLQETQYF. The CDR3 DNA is TGTGCCAGCAGCGTAGGCTCACTTCAAGAGACCCAGTACTTC.

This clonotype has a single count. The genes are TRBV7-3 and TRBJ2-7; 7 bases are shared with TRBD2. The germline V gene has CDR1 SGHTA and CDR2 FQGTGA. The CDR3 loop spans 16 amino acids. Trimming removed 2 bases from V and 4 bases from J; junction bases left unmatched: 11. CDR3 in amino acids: CASSLGSPRLAYEQYV. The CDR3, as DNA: TGTGCCAGCAGCTTAGGGTCCCCCCGACTAGCTTACGAGCAGTACGTC.

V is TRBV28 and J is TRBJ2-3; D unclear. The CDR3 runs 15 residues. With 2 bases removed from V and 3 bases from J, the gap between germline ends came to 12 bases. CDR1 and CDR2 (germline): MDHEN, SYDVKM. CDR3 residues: CASSLTAQETDTQYF. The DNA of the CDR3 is TGTGCCAGCAGTTTAACGGCACAAGAGACAGATACGCAGTATTTT.

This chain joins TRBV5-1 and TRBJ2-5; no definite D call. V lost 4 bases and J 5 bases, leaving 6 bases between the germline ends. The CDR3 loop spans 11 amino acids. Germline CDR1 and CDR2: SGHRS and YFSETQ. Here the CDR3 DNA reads TGCGCCAGCAGCGCGAGCGAGACCCAGTACTTC. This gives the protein CASSASETQYF.

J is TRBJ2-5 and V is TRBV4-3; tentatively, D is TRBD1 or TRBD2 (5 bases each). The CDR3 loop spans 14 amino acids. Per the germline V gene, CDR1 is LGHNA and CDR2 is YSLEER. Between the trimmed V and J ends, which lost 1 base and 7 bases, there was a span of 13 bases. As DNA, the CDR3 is TGCGCCAGCAGCCAAGTAGTAGGGGAGCTGACCCAGTACTTC. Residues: CASSQVVGELTQYF.

The DNA of the CDR3 is TGTGCCAGCAGCTTAGGACGTGGGGGGCACGAAGATACGCAGTATTTT. It yields the protein CASSLGRGGHEDTQYF. The chain combines TRBV7-8 with TRBJ2-3; D might be TRBD1 or TRBD2, each matching 6 bases. Germline loops: CDR1 SGHVS, CDR2 FQNEAQ. The ends were cut back, 1 base at V and 5 bases at J, with 16 bases in the middle. CDR3 size: 16 residues.

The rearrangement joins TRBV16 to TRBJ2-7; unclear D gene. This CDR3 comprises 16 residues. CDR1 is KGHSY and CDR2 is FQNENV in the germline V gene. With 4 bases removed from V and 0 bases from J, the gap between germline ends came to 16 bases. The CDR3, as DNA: TGTGCCAGCAGCCCCTTCCCTCCAGAGACCTCCTACGAGCAGTACTTC. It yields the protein CASSPFPPETSYEQYF. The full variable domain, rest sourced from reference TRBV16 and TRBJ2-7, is GEEVAQTPKHLVRGEGQKAKLYCAPIKGHSYVFWYQQVLKNEFKFLISFQNENVFDETGMPKERFSAKCLPNSPCSLEIQATKLEDSAVYFCASSPFPPETSYEQYFGPGTRLTVT.

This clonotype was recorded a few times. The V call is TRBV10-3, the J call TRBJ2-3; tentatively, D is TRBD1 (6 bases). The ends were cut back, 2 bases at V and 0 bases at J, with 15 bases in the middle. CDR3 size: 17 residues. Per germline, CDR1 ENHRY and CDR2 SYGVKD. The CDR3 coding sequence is TGTGCCATCAGTGAGGGCGGACAGACTTTGAGCACAGATACGCAGTATTTT. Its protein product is CAISEGGQTLSTDTQYF.

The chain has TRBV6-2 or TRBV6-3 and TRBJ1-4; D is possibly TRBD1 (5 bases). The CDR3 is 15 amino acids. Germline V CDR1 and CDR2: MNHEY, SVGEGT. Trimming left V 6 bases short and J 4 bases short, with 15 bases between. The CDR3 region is CASSLRDGNNEKLFF. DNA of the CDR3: TGTGCCAGCAGCCTCCGGGACGGGAATAATGAAAAACTGTTTTTT.

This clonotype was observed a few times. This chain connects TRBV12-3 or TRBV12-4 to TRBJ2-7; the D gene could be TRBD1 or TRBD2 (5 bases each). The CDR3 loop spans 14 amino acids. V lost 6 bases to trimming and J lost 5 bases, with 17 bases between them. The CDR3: CASSAWGLYNEQYF. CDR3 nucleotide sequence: TGTGCCAGCAGCGCGTGGGGGTTATATAACGAGCAGTACTTC.

The chain's CDR3 is CASSWGQGVNEQFF. The CDR3, as DNA: TGCGCCAGCAGCTGGGGACAGGGGGTGAATGAGCAGTTCTTC. The rearrangement joins TRBV5-1 to TRBJ2-1; 11 positions match TRBD1. This CDR3 has 14 amino acids. V gave up 3 bases and J gave up 7 bases; unmatched junction bases: 3. From germline, CDR1 is SGHRS and CDR2 YFSETQ.

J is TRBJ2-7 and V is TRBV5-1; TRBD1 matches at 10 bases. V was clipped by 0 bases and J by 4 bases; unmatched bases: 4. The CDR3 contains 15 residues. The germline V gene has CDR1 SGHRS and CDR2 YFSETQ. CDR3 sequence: CASSLAGQGFYEQYF. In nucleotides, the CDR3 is TGCGCCAGCAGCTTGGCGGGACAGGGGTTTTACGAGCAGTACTTC.

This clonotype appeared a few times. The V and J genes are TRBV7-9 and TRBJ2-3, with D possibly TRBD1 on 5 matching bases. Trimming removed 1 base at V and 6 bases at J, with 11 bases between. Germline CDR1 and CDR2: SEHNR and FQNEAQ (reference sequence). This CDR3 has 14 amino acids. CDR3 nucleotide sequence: TGTGCCAGCAGCTTAGTGCAGGGTATGGATACGCAGTATTTT. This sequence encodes CASSLVQGMDTQYF.

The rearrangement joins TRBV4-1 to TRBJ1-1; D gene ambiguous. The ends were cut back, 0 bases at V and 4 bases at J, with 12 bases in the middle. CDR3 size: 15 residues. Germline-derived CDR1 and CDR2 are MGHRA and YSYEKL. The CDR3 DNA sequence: TGCGCCAGCAGCCAAGATCGGGGTAGGATCACTGAAGCTTTCTTT. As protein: CASSQDRGRITEAFF.

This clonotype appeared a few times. The DNA of the CDR3 is TGTGCCAGCAGCGTGGCAAGGGGGACGGGAGAGACCCAGTACTTC. Its protein is CASSVARGTGETQYF. The chain recombines TRBV9 with TRBJ2-5, with TRBD1 as a possible D gene (6 bases). With 2 bases removed from V and 4 bases from J, the gap between germline ends came to 15 bases. The V gene's germline CDR1 is SGDLS and CDR2 YYNGEE. The CDR3 is 15 amino acids. The whole variable domain, remainder taken from reference TRBV9 and TRBJ2-5, is DSGVTQTPKHLITATGQRVTLRCSPRSGDLSVYWYQQSLDQGLQFLIQYYNGEERAKGNILERFSAQQFPDLHSELNLSSLELGDSALYFCASSVARGTGETQYFGPGTRLLVL.

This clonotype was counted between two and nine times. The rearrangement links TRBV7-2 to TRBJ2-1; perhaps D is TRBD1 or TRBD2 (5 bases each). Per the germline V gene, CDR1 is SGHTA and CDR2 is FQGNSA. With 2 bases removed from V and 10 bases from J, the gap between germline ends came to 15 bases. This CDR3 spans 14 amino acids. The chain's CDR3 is CASSLPGRSPEQFF. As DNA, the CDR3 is TGTGCCAGCAGCTTACCGGGGCGCTCCCCGGAGCAGTTCTTC.

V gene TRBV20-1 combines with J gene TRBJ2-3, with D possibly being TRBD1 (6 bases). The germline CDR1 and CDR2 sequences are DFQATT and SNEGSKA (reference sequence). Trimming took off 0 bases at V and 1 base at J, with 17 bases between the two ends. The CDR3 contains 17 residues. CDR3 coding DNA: TGCAGTGCTAGAGAACCAGGGATAAGACAGGGCACAGATACGCAGTATTTT. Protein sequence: CSAREPGIRQGTDTQYF.

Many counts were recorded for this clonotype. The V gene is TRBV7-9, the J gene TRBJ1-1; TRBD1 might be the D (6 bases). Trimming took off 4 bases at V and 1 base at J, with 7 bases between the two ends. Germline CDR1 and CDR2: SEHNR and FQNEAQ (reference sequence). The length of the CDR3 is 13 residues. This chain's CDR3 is CASSSQGNTEAFF. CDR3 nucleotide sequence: TGTGCCAGCAGCTCACAGGGGAACACTGAAGCTTTCTTT.

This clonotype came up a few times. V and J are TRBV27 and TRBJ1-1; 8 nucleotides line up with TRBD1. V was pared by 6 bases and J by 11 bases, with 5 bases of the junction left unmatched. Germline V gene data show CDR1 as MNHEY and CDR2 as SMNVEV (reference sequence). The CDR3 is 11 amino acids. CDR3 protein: CASRSPGGAFF. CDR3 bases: TGTGCCAGCAGATCCCCAGGGGGCGCTTTCTTT.

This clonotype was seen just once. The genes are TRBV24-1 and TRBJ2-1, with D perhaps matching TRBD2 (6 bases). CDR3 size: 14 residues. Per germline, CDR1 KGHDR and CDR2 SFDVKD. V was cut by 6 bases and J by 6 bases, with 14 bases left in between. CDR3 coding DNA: TGTGCCACCAGTCGTAACCGGGACTTCAATGAGCAGTTCTTC. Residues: CATSRNRDFNEQFF.

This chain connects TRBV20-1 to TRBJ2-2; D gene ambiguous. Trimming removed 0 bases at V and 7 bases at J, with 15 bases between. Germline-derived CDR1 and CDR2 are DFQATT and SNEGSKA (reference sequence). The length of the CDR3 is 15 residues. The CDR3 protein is CSARDPRQENGELFF. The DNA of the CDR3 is TGCAGTGCTAGAGATCCGAGGCAGGAAAACGGGGAGCTGTTTTTT.

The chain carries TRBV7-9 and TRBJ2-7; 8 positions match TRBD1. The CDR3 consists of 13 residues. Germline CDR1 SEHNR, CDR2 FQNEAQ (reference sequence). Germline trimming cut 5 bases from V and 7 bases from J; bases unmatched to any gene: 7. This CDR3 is CASSGRTGWEQYF. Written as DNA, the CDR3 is TGTGCCAGCAGCGGGAGGACAGGGTGGGAGCAGTACTTC.

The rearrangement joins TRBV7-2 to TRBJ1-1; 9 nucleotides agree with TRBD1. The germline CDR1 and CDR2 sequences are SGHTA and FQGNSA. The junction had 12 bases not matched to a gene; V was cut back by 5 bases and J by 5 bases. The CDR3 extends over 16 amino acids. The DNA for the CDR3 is TGTGCCAGCAGCACGGGACAGGGAAACTTAAGGACTGAAGCTTTCTTT. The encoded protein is CASSTGQGNLRTEAFF.

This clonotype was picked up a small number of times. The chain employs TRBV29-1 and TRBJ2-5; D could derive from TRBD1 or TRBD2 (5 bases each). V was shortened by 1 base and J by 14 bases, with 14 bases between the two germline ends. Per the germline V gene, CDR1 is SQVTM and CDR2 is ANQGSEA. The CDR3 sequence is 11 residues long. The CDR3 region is CSVEGDGPLYF. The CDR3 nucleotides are TGCAGCGTTGAAGGGGACGGACCCCTTTACTTC.

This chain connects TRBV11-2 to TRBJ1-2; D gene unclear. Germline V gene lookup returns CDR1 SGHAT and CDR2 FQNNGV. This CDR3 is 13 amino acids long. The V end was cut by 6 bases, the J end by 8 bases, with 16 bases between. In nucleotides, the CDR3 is TGTGCCAGCAGACATAACGACAACATGGGCTACACCTTC. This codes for CASRHNDNMGYTF.

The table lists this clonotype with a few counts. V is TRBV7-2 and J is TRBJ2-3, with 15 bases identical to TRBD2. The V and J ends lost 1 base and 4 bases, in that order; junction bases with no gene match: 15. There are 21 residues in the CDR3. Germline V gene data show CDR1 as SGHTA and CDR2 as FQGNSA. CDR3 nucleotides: TGTGCCAGCAGCTTAGGCTACCGGACTAGCGGGAGGGCCAAGACAGCAGATACGCAGTATTTT. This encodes CASSLGYRTSGRAKTADTQYF.

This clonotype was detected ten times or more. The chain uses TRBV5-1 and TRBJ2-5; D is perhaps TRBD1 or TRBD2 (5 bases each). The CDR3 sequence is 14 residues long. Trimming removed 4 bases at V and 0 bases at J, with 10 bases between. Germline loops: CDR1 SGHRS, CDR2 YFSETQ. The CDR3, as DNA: TGCGCCAGCAGCCTGGGACCGTACCAAGAGACCCAGTACTTC. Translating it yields CASSLGPYQETQYF. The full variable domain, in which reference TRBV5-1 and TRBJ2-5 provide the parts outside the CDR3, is KAGVTQTPRYLIKTRGQQVTLSCSPISGHRSVSWYQQTPGQGLQFLFEYFSETQRNKGNFPGRFSGRQFSNSRSEMNVSTLELGDSALYLCASSLGPYQETQYFGPGTRLLVL.

The CDR3 nucleotides are TGTGGGAGCGGGGTTAGGTACGAGCAGTACTTC. Its translation: CGSGVRYEQYF. The chain carries TRBV12-5 and TRBJ2-7, with 7 positions matching TRBD2. The germline V gene encodes CDR1 LGHNT and CDR2 FRNRAP. CDR3 length: 11 residues. The full variable domain, in which reference TRBV12-5 and TRBJ2-7 provide the parts outside the CDR3, is DARVTQTPRHKVTEMGQEVTMRCQPILGHNTVFWYRQTMMQGLELLAYFRNRAPLDDSGMPKDRFSAEMPDATLATLKIQPSEPRDSAVYFCGSGVRYEQYFGPGTRLTVT.

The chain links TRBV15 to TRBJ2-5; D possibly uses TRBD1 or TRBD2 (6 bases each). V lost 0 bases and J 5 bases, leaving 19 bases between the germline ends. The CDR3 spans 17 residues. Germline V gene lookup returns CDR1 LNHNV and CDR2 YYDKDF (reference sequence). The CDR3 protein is CATSREASTGTRETQYF. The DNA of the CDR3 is TGTGCCACCAGCAGAGAAGCCTCTACAGGGACTCGGGAGACCCAGTACTTC.

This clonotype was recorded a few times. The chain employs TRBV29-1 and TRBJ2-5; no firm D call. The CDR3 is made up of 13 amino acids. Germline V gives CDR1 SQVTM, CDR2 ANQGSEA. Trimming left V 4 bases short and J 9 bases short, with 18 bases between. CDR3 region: CSVVATADGSQYF. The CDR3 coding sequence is TGCAGCGTTGTAGCCACCGCGGATGGATCCCAGTACTTC.